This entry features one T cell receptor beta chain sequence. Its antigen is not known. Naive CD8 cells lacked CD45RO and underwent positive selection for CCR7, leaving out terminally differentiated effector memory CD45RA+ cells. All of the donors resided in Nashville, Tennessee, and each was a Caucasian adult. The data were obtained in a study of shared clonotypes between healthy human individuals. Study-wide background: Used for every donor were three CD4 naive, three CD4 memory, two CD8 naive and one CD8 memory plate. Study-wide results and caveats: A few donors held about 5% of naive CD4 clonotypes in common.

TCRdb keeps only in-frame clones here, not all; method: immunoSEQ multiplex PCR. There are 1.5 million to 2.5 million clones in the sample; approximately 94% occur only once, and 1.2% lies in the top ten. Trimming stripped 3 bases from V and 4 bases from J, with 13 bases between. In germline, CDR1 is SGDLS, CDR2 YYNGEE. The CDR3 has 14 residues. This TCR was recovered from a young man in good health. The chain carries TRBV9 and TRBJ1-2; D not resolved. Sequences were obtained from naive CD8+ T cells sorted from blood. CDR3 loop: CASSGLQQVYGYTF. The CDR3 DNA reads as TGTGCCAGCAGCGGACTACAGCAGGTCTATGGCTACACCTTC.